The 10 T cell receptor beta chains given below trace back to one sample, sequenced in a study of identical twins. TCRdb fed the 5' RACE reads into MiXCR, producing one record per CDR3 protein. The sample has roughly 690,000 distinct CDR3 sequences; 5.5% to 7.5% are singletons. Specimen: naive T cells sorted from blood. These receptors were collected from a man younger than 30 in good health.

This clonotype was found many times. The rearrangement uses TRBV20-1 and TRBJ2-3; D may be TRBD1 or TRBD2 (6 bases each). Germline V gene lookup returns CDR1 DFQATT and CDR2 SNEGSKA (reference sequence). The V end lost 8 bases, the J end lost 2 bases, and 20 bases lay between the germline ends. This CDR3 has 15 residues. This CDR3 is CSSIVRGPYTDTQYF. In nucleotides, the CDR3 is TGCAGTTCCATTGTACGGGGGCCCTACACAGATACGCAGTATTTT.

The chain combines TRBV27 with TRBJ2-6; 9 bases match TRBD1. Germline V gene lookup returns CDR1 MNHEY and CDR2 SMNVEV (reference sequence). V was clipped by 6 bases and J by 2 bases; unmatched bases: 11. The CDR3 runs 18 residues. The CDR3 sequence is CASSTHGTGFPGANVLTF. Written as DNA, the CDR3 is TGTGCCAGCAGCACCCATGGGACAGGGTTCCCTGGGGCCAACGTCCTGACTTTC.

CDR3 nucleotides: TGTGCCAGCAGCCAAGGTAGACTAGAGTTCTACGAGCAGTACTTC. Its translation: CASSQGRLEFYEQYF. The chain couples TRBV14 to TRBJ2-7, with a tentative D call TRBD2 (6 bases). V was cut by 1 base and J by 3 bases, with 13 bases left in between. The CDR3 contains 15 residues. Germline CDR1 SGHDN, CDR2 FVKESK.

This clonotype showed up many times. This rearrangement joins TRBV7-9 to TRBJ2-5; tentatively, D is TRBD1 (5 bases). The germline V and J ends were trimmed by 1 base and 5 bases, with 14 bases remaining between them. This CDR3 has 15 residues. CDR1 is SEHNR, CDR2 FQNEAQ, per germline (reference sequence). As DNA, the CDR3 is TGTGCCAGCAGCTTAGAGTTGCAGGGCCACGAGACCCAGTACTTC. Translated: CASSLELQGHETQYF.

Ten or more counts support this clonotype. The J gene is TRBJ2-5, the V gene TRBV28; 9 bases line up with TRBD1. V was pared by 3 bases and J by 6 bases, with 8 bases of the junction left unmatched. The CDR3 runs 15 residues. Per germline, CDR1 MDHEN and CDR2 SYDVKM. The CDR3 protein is CASSLPGTGMKTQYF. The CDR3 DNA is TGTGCCAGCAGTTTGCCCGGGACAGGGATGAAGACCCAGTACTTC.

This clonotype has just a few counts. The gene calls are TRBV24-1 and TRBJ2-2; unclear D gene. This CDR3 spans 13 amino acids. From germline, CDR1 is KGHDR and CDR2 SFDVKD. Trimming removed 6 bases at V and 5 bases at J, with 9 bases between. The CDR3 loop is CATSTLLTGELFF. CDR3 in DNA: TGTGCCACCAGTACGCTCCTAACCGGGGAGCTGTTTTTT.

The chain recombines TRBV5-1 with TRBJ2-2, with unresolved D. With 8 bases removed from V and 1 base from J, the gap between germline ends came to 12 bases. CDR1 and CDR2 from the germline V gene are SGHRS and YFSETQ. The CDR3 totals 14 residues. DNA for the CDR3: TGCGCCAGTATGGACGTGGGGAACACCGGGGAGCTGTTTTTT. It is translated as CASMDVGNTGELFF.

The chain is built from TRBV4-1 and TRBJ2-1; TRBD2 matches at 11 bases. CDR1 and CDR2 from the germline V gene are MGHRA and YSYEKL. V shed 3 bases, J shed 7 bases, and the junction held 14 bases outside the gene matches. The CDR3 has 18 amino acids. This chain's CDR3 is CASSHSPGLAAPLNEQFF. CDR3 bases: TGCGCCAGCAGCCATTCCCCGGGACTAGCGGCCCCCCTAAATGAGCAGTTCTTC.

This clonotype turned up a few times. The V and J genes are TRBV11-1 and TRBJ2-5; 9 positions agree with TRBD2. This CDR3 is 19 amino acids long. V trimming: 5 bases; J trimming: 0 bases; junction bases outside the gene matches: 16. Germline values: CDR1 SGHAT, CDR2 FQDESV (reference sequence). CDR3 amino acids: CASSPTAAGGGKYQETQYF. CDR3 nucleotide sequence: TGTGCCAGCAGCCCGACCGCAGCGGGAGGTGGGAAGTACCAAGAGACCCAGTACTTC.

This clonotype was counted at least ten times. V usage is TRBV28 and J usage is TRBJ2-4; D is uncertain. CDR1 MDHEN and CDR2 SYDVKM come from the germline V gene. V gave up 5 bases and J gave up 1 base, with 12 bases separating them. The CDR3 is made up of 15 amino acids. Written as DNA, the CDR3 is TGTGCCAGCAGTAACAGACTCGGGGCCAAAAACATTCAGTACTTC. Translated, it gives CASSNRLGAKNIQYF.